These 18 T cell receptor beta chains share one sample of origin, sequenced in a study of tumor and adjacent non-tumor tissue in lung cancer. No cell sorting was done before RNA was extracted from the tissue. Three rounds of nested PCR, following a modified ARM-PCR protocol, produced the TCRbeta library. Each CDR3 protein is one row after TCRdb ran MiXCR on the multiplex PCR reads. The sample has 200,000 to 250,000 distinct CDR3 sequences; over 55% are singletons. The material sequenced was lung tumor tissue. The source is a man between 60 and 70 years old with non-small cell lung cancer.

This clonotype was recorded only once. The germline gene is not matched at one end of the junction; a read error may be the cause. The gene calls are TRBV11-2 and TRBJ1-5, with no clear D. Germline CDR1 and CDR2: SGHAT and FQNNGV. The CDR3 has 14 residues. The CDR3 sequence: CTSSIDPGGQPQHF. For the CDR3, the DNA is TGTACCAGCAGCATTGACCCAGGCGGTCAGCCCCAGCATTTT.

The chain recombines TRBV28 with TRBJ1-1; possible D gene TRBD1, 5 bases. The CDR3 has 15 amino acids. V lost 4 bases, J lost 9 bases, and 21 bases lay in between. CDR1 is MDHEN, CDR2 SYDVKM, per germline. The CDR3 loop is CASSSPTRVGGQAFF. CDR3 DNA: TGTGCCAGCAGTTCCCCCACCCGGGTGGGGGGACAAGCTTTCTTT.

Concerning this clonotype: At one boundary the junction diverges from the germline segment, which might be a read error. This rearrangement joins TRBV20-1 to TRBJ1-1; D possibly corresponds to TRBD1 (5 bases). CDR3 size: 13 residues. Looked up from germline, CDR1 is DFQATT and CDR2 is SNEGSKA (reference sequence). CDR3 region: CSARRAGISEVFF. In DNA form, the CDR3 reads TGCAGTGCTAGAAGGGCAGGGATCTCTGAAGTTTTCTTT.

This clonotype was counted a few times. This sequence joins TRBV5-5 and TRBJ2-3; 8 positions match TRBD1. The V gene's germline CDR1 is SGHKS and CDR2 YYEKEE (reference sequence). The V and J ends lost 5 bases and 1 base, in that order; junction bases with no gene match: 3. CDR3 length: 14 amino acids. The CDR3 spells CASRPGQGTDTQYF. Here the CDR3 DNA reads TGTGCCAGCAGACCGGGACAGGGCACAGATACGCAGTATTTT.

The rearrangement uses TRBV4-2 and TRBJ2-3, with 8 bases identical to TRBD2. The CDR3 runs to 18 residues. The V and J ends lost 4 bases and 0 bases, in that order; junction bases with no gene match: 12. The germline gives CDR1 LGHNA, CDR2 YNFKEQ. The CDR3 sequence is CASSRTTGGASSTDTQYF. For the CDR3, the DNA is TGTGCCAGCAGCCGGACTACCGGGGGGGCCTCAAGCACAGATACGCAGTATTTT.

This clonotype occurred a few times. The rearrangement links TRBV19 to TRBJ1-5; tentatively, D is TRBD1 (5 bases). This CDR3 has 16 amino acids. The V end was cut by 7 bases, the J end by 7 bases, with 23 bases between. In germline, CDR1 is LNHDA, CDR2 SQIVND (reference sequence). The CDR3 region is CASNPGRGVKRQPQHF. CDR3 sequence (DNA): TGTGCCAGTAATCCGGGCCGGGGGGTAAAGAGGCAGCCCCAGCATTTT.

The CDR3 DNA reads TGTGCCAGCAGCTTCGGTCTGGGTCCTAATGAAAAACTGTTTTTT. It is translated as CASSFGLGPNEKLFF. This rearrangement joins TRBV7-9 to TRBJ1-4; D is undetermined. Per germline, CDR1 SEHNR and CDR2 FQNEAQ (reference sequence). V lost 3 bases to trimming and J lost 3 bases, with 11 bases between them. This CDR3 has 15 amino acids.

This sequence joins TRBV6-2 or TRBV6-3 and TRBJ1-2; D might be TRBD1 (5 bases). The CDR3 sequence is 13 residues long. V lost 0 bases and J lost 6, with 8 bases in between. In germline, CDR1 is MNHEY, CDR2 SVGEGT. CDR3 protein: CASSYSSGNGYTF. The CDR3 DNA sequence: TGTGCCAGCAGTTACTCTTCAGGGAATGGCTACACCTTC.

Regarding this clonotype: One end of the junction varies from germline; a read error may be responsible. The chain links TRBV5-1 to TRBJ2-3; the D is unclear. The CDR3 totals 16 residues. Germline CDR1 reads SGHRS; CDR2 reads YFSETQ. The CDR3 nucleotides are TGCGCCAGCAGCTTGGCCCACGGGTATAGCACAGATACGCAATACTTT. Protein: CASSLAHGYSTDTQYF.

For this clonotype: This CDR3 is missing its conserved last phenylalanine or tryptophan, likely due to a read error. V usage is TRBV20-1 and J usage is TRBJ2-1; TRBD2 is a possible D gene (6 bases). The CDR3 contains 12 residues. V was cut by 2 bases and J by 8 bases, with 10 bases left in between. The germline CDR1 and CDR2 sequences are DFQATT and SNEGSKA (reference sequence). CDR3 sequence reads: CSARSREHEQFL. CDR3 in DNA: TGCAGTGCTAGATCCCGGGAGCATGAGCAGTTCTTA.

The chain recombines TRBV7-3 with TRBJ2-2; the D gene is possibly TRBD2 (6 bases). The V end was cut by 2 bases, the J end by 3 bases, with 7 bases between. The V gene's germline CDR1 is SGHTA and CDR2 FQGTGA. CDR3 length equals 14 residues. Here the CDR3 DNA reads TGTGCCAGCAGCTTAGAGCGGGACACCGGGGAGCTGTTTTTT. Translated, it gives CASSLERDTGELFF.

Points on this clonotype: The conserved closing phenylalanine or tryptophan is absent in this CDR3, likely reflecting a read error. The chain carries TRBV16 and TRBJ2-7; no definite D call. Germline V lookup: CDR1 KGHSY, CDR2 FQNENV. Trimming removed 4 bases from V and 3 bases from J, with 13 bases in between. The CDR3 totals 14 residues. Written as DNA, the CDR3 is TGTGCCAGCAGCCCGACATGGTCCGACTACGAGCAGTACTAC. Residues: CASSPTWSDYEQYY.

As to this clonotype: A single base separates this from a much larger clone, so it may be a read error. The chain carries TRBV20-1 and TRBJ1-1; D is uncertain. This CDR3 is built from 12 residues. CDR1 is DFQATT and CDR2 is SNEGSKA in the germline V gene (reference sequence). The CDR3, as DNA: TGCAGTGCAAAGGTCCGGAACACTGAAGCTTGCTTT. It is translated as CSAKVRNTEACF.

The chain employs TRBV20-1 and TRBJ2-7, with D unclear. The CDR3 loop spans 12 amino acids. The germline gives CDR1 DFQATT, CDR2 SNEGSKA (reference sequence). CDR3 loop: CSRHGLTYEQYF. CDR3 in DNA: TGCAGCAGACATGGGCTTACCTACGAGCAGTACTTC.

Note on this clonotype: A read error may be the cause here, since a much bigger clone is one base away. CDR3 region: CTSSRILGQGAGELFF. CDR3 nucleotide sequence: TGTACCAGCAGCAGAATTTTGGGACAGGGGGCCGGGGAGCTGTTTTTT. The chain uses TRBV11-2 and TRBJ2-2, with TRBD1 identical over 11 bases. The CDR3 contains 16 residues. Germline V gene lookup returns CDR1 SGHAT and CDR2 FQNNGV.

To note about this clonotype: A much larger clone is a single base away; this may be a read error. V gene TRBV12-3 or TRBV12-4 combines with J gene TRBJ2-4; the D gene is possibly TRBD1 (6 bases). The CDR3 loop spans 13 amino acids. Trimming cost V 5 bases and J 12 bases, with 17 bases left between them. CDR3 protein: CASSPGTSGNQYF. In DNA, the CDR3 is TGTGCCAGCAGTCCCGGGACATCGGGCAATCAGTACTTC.

Worth noting for this clonotype: One end of the junction varies from germline; a read error may be responsible. This chain uses TRBV4-1 with TRBJ2-3; D might be TRBD2 (5 bases). The length of the CDR3 is 15 residues. CDR1 is MGHRA and CDR2 is YSYEKL in the germline V gene. This chain's CDR3 is CASSFDVSSTDTQYF. The CDR3 bases are TGCGCCAGCAGCTTCGACGTCTCTAGCACAGATACACAGTATTTT.

This clonotype was observed many times. The chain has TRBV6-2 or TRBV6-3 and TRBJ2-3, with 11 bases fitting TRBD2. Germline V CDR1 and CDR2: MNHEY, SVGEGT. This CDR3 spans 17 amino acids. The V gene end was trimmed by 7 bases and the J gene end by 8 bases; junction bases not matched to a gene: 17. CDR3 in DNA: TGTGCCAGCACCCAACCCGCGTTAGCGGGAGGGATAGGTACGCAGTATTTT. Its translation is CASTQPALAGGIGTQYF.